The T cell receptor beta chain under discussion was sequenced for a study of T-cell reconstitution after alpha-beta-depleted transplantation in children. This clonotype was detected ten times or more. The V end was cut by 0 bases, the J end by 1 base, with 9 bases between. This CDR3 contains 14 residues. Germline-derived CDR1 and CDR2 are DFQATT and SNEGSKA (reference sequence). The authors prepared the TCRbeta library with unique molecular identifiers. TCRdb re-derived calls from the PCR reads in MiXCR, one entry per CDR3 protein. The sample has hundreds of thousands of distinct CDR3 sequences, under 15% seen once; the top ten hold approximately 5.4%.

Sequencing was performed on PBMCs from the stem cell graft donor, taken from the stem cell graft. The rearrangement uses TRBV20-1 and TRBJ1-1; no clear D. The sequence came from a human donor who donated a stem cell graft to a child with combined immunodeficiency. In DNA form, the CDR3 reads TGCAGTGCTAGAGATCGGGAGTGGAACACTGAAGCTTTCTTT. It codes for CSARDREWNTEAFF.